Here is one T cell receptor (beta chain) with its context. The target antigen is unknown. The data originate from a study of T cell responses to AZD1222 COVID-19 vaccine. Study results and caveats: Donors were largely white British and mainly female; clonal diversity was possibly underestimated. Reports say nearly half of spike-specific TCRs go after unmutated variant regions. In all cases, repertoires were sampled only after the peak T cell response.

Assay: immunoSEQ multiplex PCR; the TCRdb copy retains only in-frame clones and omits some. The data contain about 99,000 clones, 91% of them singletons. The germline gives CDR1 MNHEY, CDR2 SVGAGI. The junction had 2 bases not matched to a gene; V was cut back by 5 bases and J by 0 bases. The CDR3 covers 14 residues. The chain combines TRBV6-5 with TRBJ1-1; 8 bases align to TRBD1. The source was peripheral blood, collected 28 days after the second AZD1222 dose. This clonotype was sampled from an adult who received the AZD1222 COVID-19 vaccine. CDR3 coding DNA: TGTGCCAGCAGTCGGACAGGGCTGAACACTGAAGCTTTCTTT. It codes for CASSRTGLNTEAFF.